This T cell receptor beta chain was found in a study of T-cell reconstitution after alpha-beta-depleted transplantation in children. Whole-study results and caveats: One year post-transplant, T-cell counts and diversity were largely derived from T cells produced anew. High day-60 TCRbeta diversity in some patients came from surviving recipient T cells and thymic progenitors. Reports say that about two months after transplant, the alpha-beta T cells came out of several hundred graft clones that had expanded.

The CDR3 covers 12 residues. Germline values: CDR1 SGHAT, CDR2 FQNNGV. V lost 1 base and J lost 13, with 13 bases in between. This clonotype has just a few counts. The antigen is undetermined. TCRbeta library preparation incorporated unique molecular identifiers. TCRdb fed the PCR reads into MiXCR, producing one record per CDR3 protein. The sample holds hundreds of thousands of distinct CDR3 sequences; roughly 15% are singletons and the top ten take 5%. The V and J genes are TRBV11-2 and TRBJ1-2; a possible D gene is TRBD1 (5 bases). The specimen comprised PBMCs, mostly from graft donor cells, sampled 360 days after TCRalphabeta/CD19-depleted stem cell transplant. The TCR comes from a male patient aged 10 to 17 who had a stem cell transplant for acute lymphoblastic leukemia, so the T cells may come from the graft donor. CDR3 region: CASSLVQGRLTF. Here the CDR3 DNA reads TGTGCCAGCAGCTTAGTCCAGGGAAGACTCACCTTC. Using reference TRBV11-2 and TRBJ1-2 for the parts outside the CDR3, the full variable domain is EAGVAQSPRYKIIEKRQSVAFWCNPISGHATLYWYQQILGQGPKLLIQFQNNGVVDDSQLPKDRFSAERLKGVDSTLKIQPAKLEDSAVYLCASSLVQGRLTFGSGTRLTVV.